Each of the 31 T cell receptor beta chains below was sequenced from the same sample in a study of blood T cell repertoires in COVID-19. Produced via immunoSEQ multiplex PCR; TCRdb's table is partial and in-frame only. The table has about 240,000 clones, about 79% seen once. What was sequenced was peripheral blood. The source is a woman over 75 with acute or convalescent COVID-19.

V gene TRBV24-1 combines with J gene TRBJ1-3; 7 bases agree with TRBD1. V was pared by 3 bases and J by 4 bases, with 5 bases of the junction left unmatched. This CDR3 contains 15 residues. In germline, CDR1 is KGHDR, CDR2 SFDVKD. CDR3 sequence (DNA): TGTGCCACCAGTGATCCCAGGGGGGACGGAAACACCATATATTTT. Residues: CATSDPRGDGNTIYF.

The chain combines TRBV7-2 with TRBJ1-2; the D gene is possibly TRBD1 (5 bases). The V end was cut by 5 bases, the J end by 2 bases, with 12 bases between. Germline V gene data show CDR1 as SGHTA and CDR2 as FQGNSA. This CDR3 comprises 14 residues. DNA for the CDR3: TGTGCCAGCAGCACCCAGGGAGGGAACTATGGCTACACCTTC. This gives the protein CASSTQGGNYGYTF.

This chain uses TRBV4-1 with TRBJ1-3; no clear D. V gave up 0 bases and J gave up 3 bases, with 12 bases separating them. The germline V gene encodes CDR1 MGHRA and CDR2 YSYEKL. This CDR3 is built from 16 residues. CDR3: CASSQDPMTNGNTIYF. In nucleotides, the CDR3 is TGCGCCAGCAGCCAAGATCCGATGACTAATGGAAACACCATATATTTT.

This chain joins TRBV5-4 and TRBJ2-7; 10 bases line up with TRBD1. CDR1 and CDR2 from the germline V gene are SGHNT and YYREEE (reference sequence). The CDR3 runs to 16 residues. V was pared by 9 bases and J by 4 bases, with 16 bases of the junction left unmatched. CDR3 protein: CATKQMGQGSEYEQYF. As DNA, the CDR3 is TGTGCCACTAAACAAATGGGACAGGGGTCCGAATACGAGCAGTACTTC.

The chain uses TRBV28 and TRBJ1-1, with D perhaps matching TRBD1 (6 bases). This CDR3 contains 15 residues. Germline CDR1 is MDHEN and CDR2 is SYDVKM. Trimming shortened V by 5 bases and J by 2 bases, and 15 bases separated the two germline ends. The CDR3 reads CASSGTPQGNTEAFF. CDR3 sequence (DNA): TGTGCCAGCAGTGGGACGCCACAGGGTAACACTGAAGCTTTCTTT.

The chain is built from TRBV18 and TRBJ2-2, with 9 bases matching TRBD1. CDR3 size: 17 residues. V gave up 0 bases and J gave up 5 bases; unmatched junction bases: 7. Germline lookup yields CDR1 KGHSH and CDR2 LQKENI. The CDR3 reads CASSPPKGTGRTGELFF. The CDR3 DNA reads TGTGCCAGCTCACCACCGAAGGGGACAGGGCGAACCGGGGAGCTGTTTTTT. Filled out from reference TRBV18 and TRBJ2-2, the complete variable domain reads NAGVMQNPRHLVRRRGQEARLRCSPMKGHSHVYWYRQLPEEGLKFMVYLQKENIIDESGMPKERFSAEFPKEGPSILRIQQVVRGDSAAYFCASSPPKGTGRTGELFFGEGSRLTVL.

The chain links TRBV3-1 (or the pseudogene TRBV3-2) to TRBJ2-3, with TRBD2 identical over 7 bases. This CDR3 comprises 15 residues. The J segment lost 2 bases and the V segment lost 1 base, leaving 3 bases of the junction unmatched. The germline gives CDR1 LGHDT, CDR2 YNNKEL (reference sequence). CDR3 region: CASSQAGGNTDTQYF. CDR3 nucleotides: TGTGCCAGCAGCCAAGCGGGGGGAAACACAGATACGCAGTATTTT.

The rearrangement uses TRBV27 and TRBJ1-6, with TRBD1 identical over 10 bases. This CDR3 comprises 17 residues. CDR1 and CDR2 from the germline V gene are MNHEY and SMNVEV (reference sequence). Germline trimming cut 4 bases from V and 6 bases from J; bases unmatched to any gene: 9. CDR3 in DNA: TGTGCCAGCAGTTCCACCCTCGGACAGGGGGTTAATTCACCCCTCCACTTT. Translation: CASSSTLGQGVNSPLHF.

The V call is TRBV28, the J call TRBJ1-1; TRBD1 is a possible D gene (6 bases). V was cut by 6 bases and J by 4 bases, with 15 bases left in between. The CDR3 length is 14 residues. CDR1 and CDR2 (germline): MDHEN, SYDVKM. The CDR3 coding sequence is TGTGCCAGCAGCACGCCCAGGGGCGGCACTGAAGCTTTCTTT. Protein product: CASSTPRGGTEAFF.

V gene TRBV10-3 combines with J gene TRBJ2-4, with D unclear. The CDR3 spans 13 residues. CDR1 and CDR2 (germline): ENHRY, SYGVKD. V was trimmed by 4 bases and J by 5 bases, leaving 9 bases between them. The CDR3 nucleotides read TGTGCCATCAGTGCAGTTCAAGAAAACATTCAGTACTTC. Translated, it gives CAISAVQENIQYF.

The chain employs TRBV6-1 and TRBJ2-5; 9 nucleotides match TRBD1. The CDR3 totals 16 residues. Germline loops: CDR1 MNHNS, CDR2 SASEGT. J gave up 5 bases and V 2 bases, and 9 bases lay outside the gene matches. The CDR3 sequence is CASSELRTGVFETQYF. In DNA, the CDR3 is TGTGCCAGCAGTGAATTACGGACAGGGGTTTTTGAGACCCAGTACTTC.

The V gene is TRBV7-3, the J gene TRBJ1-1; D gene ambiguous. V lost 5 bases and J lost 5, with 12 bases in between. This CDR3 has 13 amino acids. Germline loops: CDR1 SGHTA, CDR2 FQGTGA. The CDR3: CASSRQFGTEAFF. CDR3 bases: TGTGCCAGCAGCAGACAATTCGGTACTGAAGCTTTCTTT.

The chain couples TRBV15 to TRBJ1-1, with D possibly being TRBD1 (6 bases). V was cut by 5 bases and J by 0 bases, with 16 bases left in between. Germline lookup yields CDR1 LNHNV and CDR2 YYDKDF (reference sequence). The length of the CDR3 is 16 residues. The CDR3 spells CATSGKEGQLNTEAFF. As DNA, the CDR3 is TGTGCCACCAGCGGGAAGGAAGGACAGCTGAACACTGAAGCTTTCTTT.

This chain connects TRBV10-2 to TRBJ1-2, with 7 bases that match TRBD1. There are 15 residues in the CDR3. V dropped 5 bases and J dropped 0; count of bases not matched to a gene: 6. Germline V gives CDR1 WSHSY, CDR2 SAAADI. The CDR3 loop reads CASSLRQGANYGYTF. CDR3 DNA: TGCGCCAGCAGTTTAAGACAGGGTGCTAACTATGGCTACACCTTC.

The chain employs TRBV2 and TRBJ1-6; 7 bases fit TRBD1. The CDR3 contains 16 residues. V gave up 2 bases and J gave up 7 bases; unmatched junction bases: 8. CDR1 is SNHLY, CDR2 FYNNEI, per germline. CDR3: CASSEFGTEVNSPLHF. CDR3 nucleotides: TGTGCCAGCAGTGAATTTGGGACAGAGGTGAATTCACCCCTCCACTTT.

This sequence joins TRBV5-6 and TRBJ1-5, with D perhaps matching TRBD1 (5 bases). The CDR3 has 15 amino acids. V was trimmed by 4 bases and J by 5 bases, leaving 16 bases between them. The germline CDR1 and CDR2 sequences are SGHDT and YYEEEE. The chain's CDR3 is CASSQRGPHHQPQHF. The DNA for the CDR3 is TGTGCCAGCAGCCAAAGGGGCCCCCACCATCAGCCCCAGCATTTT.

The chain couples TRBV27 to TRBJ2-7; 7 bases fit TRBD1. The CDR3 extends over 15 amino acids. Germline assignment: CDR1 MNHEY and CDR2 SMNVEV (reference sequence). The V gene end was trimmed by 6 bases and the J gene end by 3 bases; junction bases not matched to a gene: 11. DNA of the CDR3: TGTGCCAGCAGACCCAGGACTGGACAGGTCTACGAGCAGTACTTC. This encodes CASRPRTGQVYEQYF.

The CDR3 region has the DNA TGTGCCAGCAGCCCCGGACAGGGGTGGCCACGGCCTGAAGCTTTCTTT. It yields the protein CASSPGQGWPRPEAFF. This sequence joins TRBV5-4 and TRBJ1-1; TRBD1 agrees at 9 bases. V dropped 4 bases and J dropped 6; count of bases not matched to a gene: 13. The CDR3 totals 16 residues. The V gene's germline CDR1 is SGHNT and CDR2 YYREEE (reference sequence).

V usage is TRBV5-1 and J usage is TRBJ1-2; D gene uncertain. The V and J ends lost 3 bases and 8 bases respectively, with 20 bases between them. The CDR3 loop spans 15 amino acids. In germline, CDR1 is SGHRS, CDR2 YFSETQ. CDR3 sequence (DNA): TGCGCCAGCAGCTACGACGGAAGCGCCCCCGCGGGCTACACCTTC. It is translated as CASSYDGSAPAGYTF.

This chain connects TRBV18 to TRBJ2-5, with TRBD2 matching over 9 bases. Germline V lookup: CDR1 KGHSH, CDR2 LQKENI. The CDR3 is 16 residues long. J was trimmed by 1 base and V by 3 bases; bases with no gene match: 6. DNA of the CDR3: TGTGCCAGCTCACCGGCGGCGGGGGGGCTCCAAGAGACCCAGTACTTC. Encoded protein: CASSPAAGGLQETQYF.

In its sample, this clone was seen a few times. CDR3 sequence (DNA): TGTGCCAGCAGTCCCTGGACGGGGGGGAGCTCCTACAATGAGCAGTTCTTC. Its protein is CASSPWTGGSSYNEQFF. This chain uses TRBV14 with TRBJ2-1, with 8 nucleotides matching TRBD2. There are 17 residues in the CDR3. In germline, CDR1 is SGHDN, CDR2 FVKESK. Germline trimming cut 6 bases from V and 0 bases from J; bases unmatched to any gene: 10.

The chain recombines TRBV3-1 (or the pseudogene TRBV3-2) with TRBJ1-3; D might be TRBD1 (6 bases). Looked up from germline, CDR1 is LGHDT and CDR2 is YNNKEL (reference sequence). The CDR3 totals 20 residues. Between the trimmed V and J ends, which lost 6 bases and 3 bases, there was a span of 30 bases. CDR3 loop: CASSKGVPGGNRDYGNTIYF. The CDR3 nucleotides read TGTGCCAGCAGTAAGGGGGTACCGGGGGGAAACCGGGACTATGGAAACACCATATATTTT.

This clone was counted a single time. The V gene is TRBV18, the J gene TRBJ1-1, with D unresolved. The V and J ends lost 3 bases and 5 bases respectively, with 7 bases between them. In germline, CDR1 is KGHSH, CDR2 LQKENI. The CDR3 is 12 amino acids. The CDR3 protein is CASSPYGTEAFF. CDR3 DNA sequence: TGTGCCAGCTCACCCTACGGGACTGAAGCTTTCTTT.

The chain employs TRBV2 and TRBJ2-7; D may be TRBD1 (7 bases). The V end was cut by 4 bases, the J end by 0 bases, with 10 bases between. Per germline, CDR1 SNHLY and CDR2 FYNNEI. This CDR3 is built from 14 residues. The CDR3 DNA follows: TGTGCCAGCAGTGCGGGGGACAGCTCCTACGAGCAGTACTTC. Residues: CASSAGDSSYEQYF.

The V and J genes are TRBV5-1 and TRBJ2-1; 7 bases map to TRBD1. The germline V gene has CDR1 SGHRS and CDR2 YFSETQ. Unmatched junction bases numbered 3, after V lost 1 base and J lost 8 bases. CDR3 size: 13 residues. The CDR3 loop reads CASSLQGGDEQFF. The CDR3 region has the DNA TGCGCCAGCAGCTTGCAAGGGGGCGATGAGCAGTTCTTC.

In DNA, the CDR3 is TGTGCCAGCAGTTGGACAGGACCGCCTGAAGCTTTCTTT. Translated: CASSWTGPPEAFF. V gene TRBV2 combines with J gene TRBJ1-1; 7 bases fit TRBD1. The germline V gene has CDR1 SNHLY and CDR2 FYNNEI. V lost 5 bases, J lost 6 bases, and 6 bases stayed unmatched. The CDR3 spans 13 residues.

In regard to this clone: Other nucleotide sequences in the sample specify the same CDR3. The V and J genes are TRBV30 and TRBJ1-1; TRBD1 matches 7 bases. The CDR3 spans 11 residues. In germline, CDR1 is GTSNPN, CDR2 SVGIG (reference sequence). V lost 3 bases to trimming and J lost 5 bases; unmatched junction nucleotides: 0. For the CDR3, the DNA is TGTGCCTGGAGCAGGGGGACTGAAGCTTTCTTT. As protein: CAWSRGTEAFF. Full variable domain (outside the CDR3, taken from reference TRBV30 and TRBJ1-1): SQTIHQWPATLVQPVGSPLSLECTVEGTSNPNLYWYRQAAGRGLQLLFYSVGIGQISSEVPQNLSASRPQDRQFILSSKKLLLSDSGFYLCAWSRGTEAFFGQGTRLTVV.

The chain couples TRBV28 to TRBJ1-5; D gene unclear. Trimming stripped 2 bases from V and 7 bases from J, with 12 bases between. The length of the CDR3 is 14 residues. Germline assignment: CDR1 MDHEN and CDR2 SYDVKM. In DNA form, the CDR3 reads TGTGCCAGCAGTTTAGACCGGGTCCACCAGCCCCAGCATTTT. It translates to CASSLDRVHQPQHF.

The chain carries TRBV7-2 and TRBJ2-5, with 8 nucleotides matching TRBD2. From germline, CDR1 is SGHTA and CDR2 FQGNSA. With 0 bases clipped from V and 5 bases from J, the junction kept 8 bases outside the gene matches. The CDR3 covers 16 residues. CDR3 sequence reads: CASSLARAGVRETQYF. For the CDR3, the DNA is TGTGCCAGCAGCTTAGCTCGAGCGGGGGTGAGGGAGACCCAGTACTTC. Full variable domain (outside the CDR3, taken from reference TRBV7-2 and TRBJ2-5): GAGVSQSPSNKVTEKGKDVELRCDPISGHTALYWYRQSLGQGLEFLIYFQGNSAPDKSGLPSDRFSAERTGGSVSTLTIQRTQQEDSAVYLCASSLARAGVRETQYFGPGTRLLVL.

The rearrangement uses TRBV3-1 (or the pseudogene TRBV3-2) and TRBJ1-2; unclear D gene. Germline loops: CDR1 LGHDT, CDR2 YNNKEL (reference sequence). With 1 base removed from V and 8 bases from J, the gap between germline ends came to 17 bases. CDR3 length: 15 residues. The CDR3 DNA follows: TGTGCCAGCAGCCAAGGATCCGGGTCCTCTGTCGGCTACACCTTC. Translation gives CASSQGSGSSVGYTF.

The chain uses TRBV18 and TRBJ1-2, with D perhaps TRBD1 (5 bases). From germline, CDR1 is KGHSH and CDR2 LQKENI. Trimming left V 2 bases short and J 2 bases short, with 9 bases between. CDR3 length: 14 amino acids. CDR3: CASSPTRGNYGYTF. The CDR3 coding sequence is TGTGCCAGCTCACCAACGCGGGGGAACTATGGCTACACCTTC.